The next 7 T cell receptor beta chains were all read from a single sample in a study of T-cell reconstitution after alpha-beta-depleted transplantation in children. A library of TCRbeta sequences, prepared with unique molecular identifiers, was generated. Via MiXCR, TCRdb re-called the PCR reads, giving one row per CDR3 protein. The table includes some 600,000 distinct CDR3 sequences, 13% detected once. The sequenced sample was PBMCs, mostly from graft donor cells, obtained 360 days after TCRalphabeta/CD19-depleted stem cell transplant. The origin of the receptors is a male patient under 18 who had a stem cell transplant for acute myeloid leukemia, so the T cells may come from the graft donor.

Many counts were recorded for this clonotype. CDR3 sequence (DNA): TGTGCCAGCGTGAACCAGGGAGACACGCAGTATTTT. The encoded protein is CASVNQGDTQYF. The rearrangement joins TRBV12-3 or TRBV12-4 to TRBJ2-3; D may correspond to TRBD1 or TRBD2 (5 bases each). V lost 8 bases to trimming and J lost 9 bases, with 15 bases between them. This CDR3 spans 12 amino acids.

The CDR3 spells CSARDERGKYYEQYF. As DNA, the CDR3 is TGCAGTGCTAGAGATGAGAGGGGGAAGTACTACGAGCAGTACTTC. This sequence joins TRBV20-1 and TRBJ2-7, with a possible D match to TRBD1 (6 bases). The CDR3 has 15 amino acids. Germline CDR1 DFQATT, CDR2 SNEGSKA (reference sequence). Trimming removed 0 bases at V and 3 bases at J, with 15 bases between.

The gene calls are TRBV6-2 or TRBV6-3 and TRBJ2-1, with D unresolved. V dropped 6 bases and J dropped 9 bases, with 21 bases sitting between them. CDR3 length: 15 amino acids. Germline V gives CDR1 MNHEY, CDR2 SVGEGT. The CDR3 is CASSPTAPWVSEQFF. Here the CDR3 DNA reads TGTGCCAGCAGCCCAACGGCCCCATGGGTGAGTGAGCAGTTCTTC.

This clonotype has a count of ten or more. V usage is TRBV27 and J usage is TRBJ2-7; the D is unclear. V dropped 6 bases and J dropped 2 bases, with 11 bases sitting between them. Looked up from germline, CDR1 is MNHEY and CDR2 is SMNVEV (reference sequence). This CDR3 comprises 13 residues. The CDR3 bases are TGTGCCAGCAGCCCTACCCCTCCCTACGAGCAGTACTTC. Translated, it gives CASSPTPPYEQYF.

V gene TRBV27 combines with J gene TRBJ2-7; 11 bases are a match to TRBD2. The trim removed 6 bases at V and 4 bases at J, leaving 8 bases unmatched. The CDR3 contains 15 residues. Germline loops: CDR1 MNHEY, CDR2 SMNVEV (reference sequence). Here the CDR3 reads CASSRLAGTHYEQYF. The DNA for the CDR3 is TGTGCCAGCAGCCGACTAGCGGGAACTCATTACGAGCAGTACTTC.

This clonotype was found many times. The rearrangement uses TRBV15 and TRBJ2-3, with D uncertain. The CDR3 covers 12 residues. The V end lost 4 bases, the J end lost 3 bases, and 5 bases lay between the germline ends. Germline CDR1 LNHNV, CDR2 YYDKDF (reference sequence). The CDR3 bases are TGTGCCACCAGCATCTTGACAGATACGCAGTATTTT. Residues: CATSILTDTQYF.

This chain connects TRBV4-2 to TRBJ2-1; a weak D match, TRBD2 (5 bases). CDR3 size: 16 residues. V lost 3 bases to trimming and J lost 2 bases, with 14 bases between them. Germline CDR1 reads LGHNA; CDR2 reads YNFKEQ. The CDR3 coding sequence is TGTGCCAGCAGCCAGGTGAGGGCCTTGGCCTACAATGAGCAGTTCTTC. Translated: CASSQVRALAYNEQFF.